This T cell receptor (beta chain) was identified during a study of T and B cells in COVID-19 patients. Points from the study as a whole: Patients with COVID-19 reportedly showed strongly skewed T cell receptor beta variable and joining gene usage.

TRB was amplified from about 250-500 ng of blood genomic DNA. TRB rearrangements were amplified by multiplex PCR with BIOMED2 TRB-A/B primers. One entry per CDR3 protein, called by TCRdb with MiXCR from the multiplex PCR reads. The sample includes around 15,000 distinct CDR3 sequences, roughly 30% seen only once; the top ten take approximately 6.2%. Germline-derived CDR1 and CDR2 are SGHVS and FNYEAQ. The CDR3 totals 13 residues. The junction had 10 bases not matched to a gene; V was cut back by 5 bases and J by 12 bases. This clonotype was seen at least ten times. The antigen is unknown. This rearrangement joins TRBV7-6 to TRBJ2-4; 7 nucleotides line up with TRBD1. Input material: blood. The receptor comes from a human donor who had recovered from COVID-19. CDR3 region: CASSPPGTASQYF. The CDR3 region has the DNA TGTGCCAGCAGCCCCCCGGGGACAGCCTCTCAGTACTTC.